This T cell receptor (beta chain) was recorded in a study of T-cell reconstitution after alpha-beta-depleted transplantation in children. Germline V gives CDR1 DFQATT, CDR2 SNEGSKA (reference sequence). The CDR3 covers 16 residues. V lost 8 bases to trimming and J lost 0 bases, with 20 bases between them. Unique molecular identifiers were incorporated during preparation of the TCRbeta library. TCRdb used MiXCR to reprocess the PCR reads, holding one entry per CDR3 protein. Among approximately 400,000 distinct CDR3 sequences listed, roughly 10% were seen once. The chain links TRBV20-1 to TRBJ2-1; either TRBD1 or TRBD2 may supply D (5 bases each). The TCR comes from a human donor who donated a stem cell graft to a child with acute myeloid leukemia. Here the sequenced sample was PBMCs from the stem cell graft donor, taken from the stem cell graft. CDR3 protein: CSSWDEHRSSYNEQFF. CDR3 in DNA: TGCAGTTCCTGGGACGAGCATCGCAGCTCCTACAATGAGCAGTTCTTC.